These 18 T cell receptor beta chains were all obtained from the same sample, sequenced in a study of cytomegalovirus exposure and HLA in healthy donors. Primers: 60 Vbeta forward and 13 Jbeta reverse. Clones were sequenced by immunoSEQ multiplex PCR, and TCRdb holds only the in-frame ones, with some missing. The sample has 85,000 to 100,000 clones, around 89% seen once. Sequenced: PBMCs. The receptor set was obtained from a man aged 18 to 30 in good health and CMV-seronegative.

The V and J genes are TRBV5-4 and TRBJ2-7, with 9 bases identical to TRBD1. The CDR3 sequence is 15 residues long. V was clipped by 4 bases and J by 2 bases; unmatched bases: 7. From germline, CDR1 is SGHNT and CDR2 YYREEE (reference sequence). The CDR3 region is CASSPVRDRAYEQYF. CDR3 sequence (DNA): TGTGCCAGCAGCCCCGTTCGGGACAGGGCCTACGAGCAGTACTTC. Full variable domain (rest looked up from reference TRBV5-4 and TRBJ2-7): ETGVTQSPTHLIKTRGQQVTLRCSSQSGHNTVSWYQQALGQGPQFIFQYYREEENGRGNFPPRFSGLQFPNYSSELNVNALELDDSALYLCASSPVRDRAYEQYFGPGTRLTVT.

The CDR3: CASSPLTGSYEQYF. The CDR3 DNA is TGTGCCAGCTCACCGCTTACGGGGTCCTACGAGCAGTACTTC. The rearrangement links TRBV18 to TRBJ2-7, with a weak D call TRBD2 (5 bases). Trimming took off 3 bases at V and 1 base at J, with 10 bases between the two ends. This CDR3 has 14 residues. Per germline, CDR1 KGHSH and CDR2 LQKENI.

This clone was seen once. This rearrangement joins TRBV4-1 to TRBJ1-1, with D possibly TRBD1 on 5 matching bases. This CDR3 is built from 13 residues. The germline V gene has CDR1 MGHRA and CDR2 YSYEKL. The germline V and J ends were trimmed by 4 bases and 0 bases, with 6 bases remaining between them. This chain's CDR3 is CASSRQMNTEAFF. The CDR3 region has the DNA TGCGCCAGCAGCCGACAGATGAACACTGAAGCTTTCTTT.

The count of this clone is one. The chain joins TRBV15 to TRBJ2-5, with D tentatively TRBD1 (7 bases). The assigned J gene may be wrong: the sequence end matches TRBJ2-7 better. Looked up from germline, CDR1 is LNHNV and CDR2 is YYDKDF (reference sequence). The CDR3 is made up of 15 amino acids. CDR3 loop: CATSRDRQGGYEQYF. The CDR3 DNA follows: TGTGCCACCAGCAGAGATCGGCAGGGGGGTTACGAGCAGTACTTC.

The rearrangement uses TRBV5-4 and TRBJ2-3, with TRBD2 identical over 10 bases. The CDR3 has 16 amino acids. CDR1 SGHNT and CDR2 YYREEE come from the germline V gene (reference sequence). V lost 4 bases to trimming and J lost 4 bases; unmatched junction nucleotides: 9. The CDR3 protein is CASSPRAGGSADTQYF. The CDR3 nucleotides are TGTGCCAGCAGCCCACGAGCGGGAGGGTCGGCAGATACGCAGTATTTT.

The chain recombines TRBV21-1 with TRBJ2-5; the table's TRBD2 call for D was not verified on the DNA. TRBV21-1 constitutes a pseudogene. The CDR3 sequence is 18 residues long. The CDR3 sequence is CASSNSNNPLAYQETQYF. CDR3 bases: TGTGCCAGCAGCAACTCCAACAACCCCCTAGCCTACCAAGAGACCCAGTACTTC.

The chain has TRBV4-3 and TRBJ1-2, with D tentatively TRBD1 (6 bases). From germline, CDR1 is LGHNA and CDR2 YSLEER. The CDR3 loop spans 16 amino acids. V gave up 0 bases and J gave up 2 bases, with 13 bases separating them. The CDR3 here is CASSQDHRQGNYGYTF. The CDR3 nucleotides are TGCGCCAGCAGCCAAGATCACCGGCAGGGGAACTATGGCTACACCTTC.

CDR3 sequence: CASSVAAGGLGKVETQYF. The CDR3 nucleotides read TGTGCCAGCAGCGTAGCGGCGGGAGGATTAGGGAAGGTGGAGACCCAGTACTTC. J is TRBJ2-5 and V is TRBV9; 8 nucleotides line up with TRBD2. Per the germline V gene, CDR1 is SGDLS and CDR2 is YYNGEE. The CDR3 is made up of 18 amino acids. V lost 0 bases to trimming and J lost 5 bases; unmatched junction nucleotides: 15.

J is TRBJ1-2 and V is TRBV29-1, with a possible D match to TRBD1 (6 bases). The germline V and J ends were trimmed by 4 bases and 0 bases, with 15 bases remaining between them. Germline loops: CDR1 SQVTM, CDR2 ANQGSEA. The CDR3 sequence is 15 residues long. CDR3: CSVVGQQDANYGYTF. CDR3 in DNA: TGCAGCGTTGTCGGACAGCAAGATGCTAACTATGGCTACACCTTC.

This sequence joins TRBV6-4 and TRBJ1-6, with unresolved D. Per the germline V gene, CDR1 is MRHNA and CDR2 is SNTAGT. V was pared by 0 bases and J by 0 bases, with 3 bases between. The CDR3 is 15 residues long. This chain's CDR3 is CASSDSSSYNSPLHF. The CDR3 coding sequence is TGTGCCAGCAGTGACTCCAGCTCCTATAATTCACCCCTCCACTTT.

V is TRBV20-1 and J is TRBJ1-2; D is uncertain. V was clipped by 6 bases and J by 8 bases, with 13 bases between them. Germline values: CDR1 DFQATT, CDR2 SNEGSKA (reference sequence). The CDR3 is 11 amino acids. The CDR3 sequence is CSASSGLGYTF. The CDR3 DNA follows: TGCAGTGCATCCTCGGGGTTGGGCTACACCTTC.

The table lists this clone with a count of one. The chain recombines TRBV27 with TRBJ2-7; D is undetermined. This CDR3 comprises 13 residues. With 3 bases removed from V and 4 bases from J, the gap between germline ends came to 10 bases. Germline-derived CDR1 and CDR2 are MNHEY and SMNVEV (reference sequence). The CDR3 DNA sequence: TGTGCCAGCAGTTTCGGCGGAAGGTACGAGCAGTACTTC. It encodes CASSFGGRYEQYF.

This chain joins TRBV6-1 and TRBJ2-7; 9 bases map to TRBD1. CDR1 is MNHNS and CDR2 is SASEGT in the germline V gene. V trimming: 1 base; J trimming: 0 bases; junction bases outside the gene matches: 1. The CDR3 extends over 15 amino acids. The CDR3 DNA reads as TGTGCCAGCAGTGAAGGACAGGGGGGCTCCTACGAGCAGTACTTC. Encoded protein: CASSEGQGGSYEQYF.

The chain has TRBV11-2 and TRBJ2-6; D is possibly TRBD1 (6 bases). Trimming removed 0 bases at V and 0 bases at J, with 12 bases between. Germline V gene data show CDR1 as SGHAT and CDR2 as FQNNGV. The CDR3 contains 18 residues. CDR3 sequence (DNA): TGTGCCAGCAGCTTAGACCCTGGGACACTCTCTGGGGCCAACGTCCTGACTTTC. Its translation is CASSLDPGTLSGANVLTF. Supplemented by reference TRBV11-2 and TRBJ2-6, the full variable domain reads EAGVAQSPRYKIIEKRQSVAFWCNPISGHATLYWYQQILGQGPKLLIQFQNNGVVDDSQLPKDRFSAERLKGVDSTLKIQPAKLEDSAVYLCASSLDPGTLSGANVLTFGAGSRLTVL.

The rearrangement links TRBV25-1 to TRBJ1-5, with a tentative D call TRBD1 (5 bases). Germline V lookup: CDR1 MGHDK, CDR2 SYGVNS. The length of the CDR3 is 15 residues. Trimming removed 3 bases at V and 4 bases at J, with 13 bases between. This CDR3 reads CASSEAGGGNQPQHF. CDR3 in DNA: TGTGCCAGCAGTGAGGCTGGGGGGGGGAATCAGCCCCAGCATTTT.

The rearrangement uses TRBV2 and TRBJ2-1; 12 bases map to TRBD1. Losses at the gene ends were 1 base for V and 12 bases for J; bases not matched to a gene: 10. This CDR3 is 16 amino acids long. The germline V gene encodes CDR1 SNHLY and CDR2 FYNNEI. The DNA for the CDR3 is TGTGCCAGCAGTGAAGGGGGGACAGGGGGCTGGCTAGTGCAGTTCTTC. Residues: CASSEGGTGGWLVQFF.

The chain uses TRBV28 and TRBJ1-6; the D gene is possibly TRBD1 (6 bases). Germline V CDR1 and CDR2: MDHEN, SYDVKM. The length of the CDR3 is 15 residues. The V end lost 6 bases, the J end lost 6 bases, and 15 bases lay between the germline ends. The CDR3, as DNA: TGTGCCAGCAGCCTCAAGGGGGGGAGTAATTCACCCCTCCACTTT. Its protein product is CASSLKGGSNSPLHF.

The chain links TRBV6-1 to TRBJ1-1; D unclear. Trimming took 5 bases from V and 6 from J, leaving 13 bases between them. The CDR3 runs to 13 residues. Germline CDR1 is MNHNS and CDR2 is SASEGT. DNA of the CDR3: TGTGCCAGCAGTACTCTAAGGGAGGCTGAAGCTTTCTTT. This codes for CASSTLREAEAFF.